The source of this TCR beta chain is a study of CD8+ T cells in alopecia areata (dated by TCRdb to the late 2010s). Concerning the study at large: High-throughput TCRbeta sequencing was used to examine T cell clonal expansion in alopecia areata in both the C3H/HeJ mouse model and human patients. RNA was extracted with the PAXgene miRNA kit for fixed scalp, the miRNeasy kit for PBMCs, and the RNeasy kit for mouse skin. TCRbeta CDR3 regions were amplified by immunoSEQ multiplex PCR with 35 Vbeta forward and 13 Jbeta reverse primers. Scalp clonality was compared among normal scalp (n=4), patchy alopecia areata scalp (n=8), and alopecia totalis/universalis scalp (n=8). On the human side, TCRbeta sequencing was run on scalp tissue and on sorted CD4+ and CD8+ peripheral blood T cells from healthy controls and from alopecia areata patients with either patchy or totalis/universalis disease. What the study reported, not specific to this receptor: Resident alphabeta T cells in normal human skin are also sequenced, complicating scalp TCR repertoire analysis, unlike mouse skin dominated by gammadelta T cells. Shared TCR sequences between patients were less evident than in mice, which may be partly attributable to HLA diversity in the patient population. Higher clonality and more expanded CD8+ clones were observed in lesional scalp than in normal scalp, particularly in alopecia totalis/universalis, a finding suggestive of antigenic drive.

Lesional scalp punch biopsies and peripheral blood were obtained from alopecia areata patients. PBMCs were separated by density centrifugation and stained for CD3, CD4 and CD8, after which CD4+ and CD8+ T cells were sorted on a FACSAria. Untreated alopecia areata patients were recruited as part of a multicenter biomarker study. In roughly 5 patients from the biomarker study, the blood CD8+ T cells went through an additional sort into NKG2D-low and NKG2D-high fractions. The library was prepared using the immunoSEQ multiplex PCR assay. RNA was extracted from all samples and reverse transcribed into cDNA as template for TCR sequencing. First-strand cDNA was synthesized using SuperScript III with a 2:1 mix of oligo-dT and random hexamers. A synthetic immune receptor repertoire was used to gauge amplification bias, and whatever bias remained was removed computationally. The original methods were these. After raw reads were preprocessed to remove errors, the CDR3 was defined following IMGT conventions as running from the conserved cysteine to phenylalanine. Clonality was computed by normalizing Shannon entropy by log2 of the number of productive unique TCRs and subtracting the result from 1. Scalp TCRbeta sequences were cross-referenced with sorted blood CD4 and CD8 repertoires so that the CD4 or CD8 identity of scalp clones could be inferred. Held by TCRdb, this immuneACCESS table contains in-frame sequences only and omits some clones. Under half of the omission traces to an unresolved V gene where checked; the cause of the rest is unknown. V, J and clone size are taken as reported in that table, and D and trimming were inferred from the DNA itself. Within this sample are roughly 30,000 clones, with about three fifths of them counted one time only. Under 20% of the sample belongs to the ten largest clones.

A remark on this clone: Its binding antigen is unknown. No base quality information exists; no much larger clone differs at one position.

Material: NKG2D-high CD8+ T cells sorted from blood. This specimen's cell subset or site label, interpreted: sorted CD8+ NKG2D-high blood T cells. The receptor's source is a human donor with alopecia areata.

The DNA sequence is TGTGCCAGCAGCGCGAACTTAGGGACAGGGGGAATGGATACGCAGTATTTT. Translated, it gives CASSANLGTGGMDTQYF. Recombination connected TRBV9 to TRBJ2-3; 11 of the junction bases match TRBD1. There are 17 amino acids in the CDR3, from cysteine to phenylalanine inclusive. Only the CDR3 part of the read is kept: 51 bases, read in frame from the first base. CDR1 and CDR2, per the germline V gene, are SGDLS and YYNGEE. Ends trimmed: V by 3 bases, J by 6 bases; bases unmatched to a gene: 12.